Below are 17 T cell receptor beta chains sequenced from a single sample in a study of OX40 agonist ivuxolimab in advanced cancers. The repertoire was sequenced with immunoSEQ multiplex PCR; TCRdb's copy has only in-frame clones and lacks some. The table includes tens of thousands of clones, around 85% detected once. The sample was CD4+ or CD8+ T cells sorted from blood, taken in a trial of the OX40 agonist ivuxolimab. The receptors were gathered from an adult with an advanced solid tumor such as melanoma, head and neck, liver or kidney cancer.

This clone was picked up one time. The genes are TRBV19 and TRBJ1-1; D is unclear. The V and J ends lost 9 bases and 0 bases respectively, with 11 bases between them. This CDR3 has 13 residues. CDR1 and CDR2 from the germline V gene are LNHDA and SQIVND (reference sequence). CDR3 nucleotide sequence: TGTGCCAGCACCCGGGAGATGAACACTGAAGCTTTCTTT. Protein sequence: CASTREMNTEAFF.

This clone was seen a single time. The CDR3 sequence is CASSNQATGNYEQYF. The CDR3 DNA reads as TGTGCCAGCAGTAACCAAGCGACAGGGAACTACGAGCAGTACTTC. This rearrangement joins TRBV6-5 to TRBJ2-7; 7 bases match TRBD1. Losses at the gene ends were 5 bases for V and 3 bases for J; bases not matched to a gene: 10. Germline V CDR1 and CDR2: MNHEY, SVGAGI. The CDR3 runs 15 residues.

The chain uses TRBV27 and TRBJ1-1; weak D call: TRBD1 (6 bases). V lost 7 bases to trimming and J lost 2 bases, with 11 bases between them. Looked up from germline, CDR1 is MNHEY and CDR2 is SMNVEV (reference sequence). This CDR3 region has 13 residues. The CDR3 sequence: CASNHRENTEAFF. The CDR3 nucleotides read TGTGCCAGCAATCACAGGGAAAACACTGAAGCTTTCTTT.

This clone was seen a handful of times. J is TRBJ1-2 and V is TRBV5-1, with 7 bases lining up with TRBD1. V gave up 3 bases and J gave up 3 bases; unmatched junction bases: 11. The CDR3 covers 16 residues. Germline CDR1 is SGHRS and CDR2 is YFSETQ. CDR3 nucleotides: TGCGCCAGCAGCTCCACCGGGACAGCCAGTTACTATGGCTACACCTTC. Protein: CASSSTGTASYYGYTF.

The gene calls are TRBV7-3 and TRBJ1-1; D not certain. CDR3 length: 13 residues. Germline-derived CDR1 and CDR2 are SGHTA and FQGTGA. V lost 5 bases, J lost 2 bases, and 9 bases lay in between. Here the CDR3 DNA reads TGTGCCAGCAGCACACAGAGTAACACTGAAGCTTTCTTT. Protein: CASSTQSNTEAFF.

The J gene is TRBJ2-2, the V gene TRBV7-9; D call uncertain. V was cut by 3 bases and J by 1 base, with 9 bases left in between. Germline loops: CDR1 SEHNR, CDR2 FQNEAQ (reference sequence). The CDR3 has 15 residues. The CDR3 nucleotides read TGTGCCAGCAGCTTTGGCGGACGGAACACCGGGGAGCTGTTTTTT. Translation gives CASSFGGRNTGELFF.

The genes are TRBV28 and TRBJ1-2; D is perhaps TRBD1 (6 bases). CDR3 length: 12 amino acids. Germline loops: CDR1 MDHEN, CDR2 SYDVKM. Trimming removed 9 bases at V and 6 bases at J, with 14 bases between. The CDR3 nucleotides are TGTGCCAGTGAGCTCGGGGGCCATGGCTACACCTTC. Its protein is CASELGGHGYTF.

The J gene is TRBJ2-4, the V gene TRBV21-1; the D call in the table, TRBD2, was not verified against the DNA. TRBV21-1 is labeled a pseudogene. CDR3 size: 17 residues. The CDR3 loop reads CASSKGGRWVAKNIQYF. DNA for the CDR3: TGTGCCAGCAGCAAAGGAGGTCGGTGGGTAGCCAAAAACATTCAGTACTTC.

The chain uses TRBV9 and TRBJ1-1; no clear D gene. Trimming stripped 4 bases from V and 3 bases from J, with 10 bases between. Looked up from germline, CDR1 is SGDLS and CDR2 is YYNGEE. The CDR3 runs 13 residues. The DNA of the CDR3 is TGTGCCAGCAGCCCTAGGGTTGACACTGAAGCTTTCTTT. Protein sequence: CASSPRVDTEAFF.

This clone was seen only once. The rearrangement links TRBV11-2 to TRBJ2-7; TRBD2 agrees at 10 bases. Germline CDR1 is SGHAT and CDR2 is FQNNGV. The CDR3 totals 14 residues. The trim removed 1 base at V and 3 bases at J, leaving 0 bases unmatched. The CDR3 loop reads CASSLGLAGYEQYF. The CDR3 DNA reads as TGTGCCAGCAGCTTAGGACTAGCGGGCTACGAGCAGTACTTC.

The V call is TRBV5-1, the J call TRBJ2-3; possible D gene TRBD2, 5 bases. Trimming removed 0 bases from V and 2 bases from J, with 7 bases in between. Germline CDR1 and CDR2: SGHRS and YFSETQ. This CDR3 is 14 amino acids long. Written as DNA, the CDR3 is TGCGCCAGCAGCTTGGCCGGGGACACAGATACGCAGTATTTT. Amino acid sequence: CASSLAGDTDTQYF.

This chain joins TRBV19 and TRBJ1-4; unclear D gene. V lost 3 bases, J lost 11 bases, and 10 bases lay in between. CDR1 is LNHDA, CDR2 SQIVND, per germline (reference sequence). The CDR3 is 12 amino acids. DNA of the CDR3: TGTGCCAGTAGTATGCTCAGTGAGAAACTGTTTTTT. Translation gives CASSMLSEKLFF.

The J gene is TRBJ1-1, the V gene TRBV5-1; 9 positions match TRBD1. The trim removed 3 bases at V and 4 bases at J, leaving 10 bases unmatched. The CDR3 has 16 amino acids. Germline V lookup: CDR1 SGHRS, CDR2 YFSETQ. The CDR3 loop is CASSSGQGFRGTEAFF. DNA of the CDR3: TGCGCCAGCAGCTCGGGACAGGGATTTAGGGGCACTGAAGCTTTCTTT.

This clone occurred once. The chain has TRBV5-1 and TRBJ1-1; TRBD1 might be the D (6 bases). Germline CDR1 SGHRS, CDR2 YFSETQ. CDR3 length equals 15 residues. Trimming stripped 1 base from V and 3 bases from J, with 13 bases between. The CDR3 nucleotides are TGCGCCAGCAGCTTGTACGGGAGGGGGGACACTGAAGCTTTCTTT. Protein sequence: CASSLYGRGDTEAFF.

The chain joins TRBV18 to TRBJ1-1; TRBD1 matches at 7 bases. After removal of 2 bases from V and 0 bases from J, the junction contained 6 bases not matched to a gene. The CDR3 has 16 amino acids. Germline V lookup: CDR1 KGHSH, CDR2 LQKENI. The CDR3 reads CASSPYDRALNTEAFF. Here the CDR3 DNA reads TGTGCCAGCTCACCATACGACAGGGCGCTGAACACTGAAGCTTTCTTT.

This chain uses TRBV21-1 with TRBJ2-7; the tabulated D call, TRBD1, remains unverified against the DNA. TRBV21-1 is noted as a pseudogene. CDR3 length equals 15 residues. CDR3 in DNA: TGTGCCAGCAGCAAACAGGGGACAGTCTCCTACGAGCAGTACTTC. Protein: CASSKQGTVSYEQYF.

The chain combines TRBV7-8 with TRBJ2-6; 8 bases agree with TRBD2. V lost 5 bases to trimming and J lost 4 bases; unmatched junction nucleotides: 10. Germline lookup yields CDR1 SGHVS and CDR2 FQNEAQ. CDR3 size: 17 residues. CDR3 sequence (DNA): TGTGCCAGCAGCCCACTCCCGGGGGGGCCCGGGGCCAACGTCCTGACTTTC. Translation: CASSPLPGGPGANVLTF. The whole variable domain, filled in from reference TRBV7-8 and TRBJ2-6, reads GAGVSQSPRYKVAKRGQDVALRCDPISGHVSLFWYQQALGQGPEFLTYFQNEAQLDKSGLPSDRFFAERPEGSVSTLKIQRTQQEDSAVYLCASSPLPGGPGANVLTFGAGSRLTVL.